These T cell receptor beta chains were read from a single sample in a study of T cell responses to AZD1222 COVID-19 vaccine. Sequenced by immunoSEQ multiplex PCR; TCRdb stores in-frame clones only, minus some. The sample lists some 150,000 clones, over 85% seen once, with 0.91% in the top ten. Here the sequenced sample was peripheral blood, taken on day 0 of MenACWY control vaccination. Source of these receptors: an adult in good health. CDR3s include the opening cysteine and the closing phenylalanine or tryptophan. Each record gives: clone size, V gene, D gene, J gene, CDR3 protein, CDR3 DNA. D genes are given only for firm matches. Size tells how often a clone was seen (once, few, many) or the class of an expanded clone, and some rows leave it out.

>-|TRBV4-2|-|TRBJ1-5
CASSQGESSSNQPQHF
TGTGCCAGCAGCCAAGGAGAATCAAGTAGCAATCAGCCCCAGCATTTT
>-|TRBV5-5|TRBD2|TRBJ2-7
CASSFLGGVSYEQYF
TGTGCCAGCAGCTTTCTGGGAGGGGTCTCCTACGAGCAGTACTTC
>-|TRBV5-1|TRBD2|TRBJ2-7
CASSYTSGGPYSYEQYF
TGCGCCAGCAGCTACACTAGCGGGGGGCCCTACTCCTACGAGCAGTACTTC
>-|TRBV25-1|TRBD1|TRBJ2-5
CASTDRGERETQYF
TGTGCCAGCACGGACAGGGGGGAAAGGGAGACCCAGTACTTC
>-|TRBV10-2|TRBD1|TRBJ1-3
CASRARDRGRNTIYF
TGCGCCAGCAGGGCCCGGGACAGGGGGAGAAACACCATATATTTT
>-|TRBV6-2/TRBV6-3|-|TRBJ2-7
CASSEFGGDREQYF
TGTGCCAGCAGCGAGTTCGGGGGAGATCGGGAGCAGTACTTC
>few|TRBV24-1|-|TRBJ2-1
CATSDLGIEQFF
TGTGCCACCAGTGATTTGGGTATTGAGCAGTTCTTC
>few|TRBV30|-|TRBJ1-6
CAWRSSYNSPLHF
TGTGCCTGGAGGAGCTCCTATAATTCACCCCTCCACTTT
>few|TRBV5-1|-|TRBJ2-7
CASSLGVPSDEQYF
TGCGCCAGCAGCTTGGGAGTCCCGTCCGACGAGCAGTACTTC
>-|TRBV7-9|TRBD1|TRBJ1-1
CASSTGVNTEAFF
TGTGCCAGCAGTACAGGGGTGAACACTGAAGCTTTCTTT
>-|TRBV9|TRBD2|TRBJ2-1
CASSVTSGNSYNEQFF
TGTGCCAGCAGCGTAACTAGCGGCAACTCCTACAATGAGCAGTTCTTC
>-|TRBV19|-|TRBJ1-3
CASSRGGPGNTIYF
TGTGCCAGTAGCCGGGGGGGTCCTGGAAACACCATATATTTT
>once|TRBV5-1|TRBD2|TRBJ2-3
CASSSGTSGEAVYF
TGCGCCAGCAGCTCTGGGACTAGCGGGGAAGCGGTGTATTTT
>-|TRBV7-8|-|TRBJ1-2
CASSLQGYGYTF
TGTGCCAGCAGCTTACAGGGGTATGGCTACACCTTC
>-|TRBV19|-|TRBJ2-1
CASSLRMGSRGNEQFF
TGTGCCAGTAGTCTCCGAATGGGGTCCAGGGGAAATGAGCAGTTCTTC
>once|TRBV7-2|-|TRBJ1-6
CASSFGFEQGIHF
TGTGCCAGCAGCTTTGGGTTTGAGCAGGGCATCCACTTT
>-|TRBV6-5|-|TRBJ2-7
CASTLRLSSYEQYF
TGTGCCAGCACCCTGCGCCTGAGCTCCTACGAGCAGTACTTC
>-|TRBV12-3/TRBV12-4|-|TRBJ2-5
CASGPRGETQYF
TGTGCCAGCGGGCCGAGGGGAGAGACCCAGTACTTC
>-|TRBV4-1|-|TRBJ1-6
CASSQEVWTYNSPLHF
TGCGCCAGCAGCCAAGAGGTCTGGACTTATAATTCACCCCTCCACTTT
>-|TRBV15|-|TRBJ2-6
CATSRGNSGANVLTF
TGTGCCACCAGCAGGGGGAACTCTGGGGCCAACGTCCTGACTTTC
>-|TRBV27|TRBD2|TRBJ2-3
CASRLLAGMADTQYF
TGTGCCAGCAGATTATTAGCGGGCATGGCAGATACGCAGTATTTT
>-|TRBV3-1/TRBV3-2|TRBD2|TRBJ2-2
CASRTAGRNGELFF
TGTGCCAGCAGAACAGCGGGGAGGAACGGGGAGCTGTTTTTT
>few|TRBV10-3|-|TRBJ1-3
CAISDGSSGNTIYF
TGTGCCATCAGTGATGGCAGCTCTGGAAACACCATATATTTT
>-|TRBV19|TRBD1|TRBJ1-5
CASSAGTENQPQHF
TGTGCCAGTAGTGCCGGGACAGAAAATCAGCCCCAGCATTTT
>-|TRBV2|-|TRBJ1-5
CASNPGSNQPQHF
TGTGCCAGCAATCCAGGGAGCAATCAGCCCCAGCATTTT
>-|TRBV11-1|-|TRBJ1-1
CASSLGPSMNTEAFF
TGTGCCAGCAGCTTAGGCCCAAGCATGAACACTGAAGCTTTCTTT
>-|TRBV2|-|TRBJ1-2
CASSSDHYGYTF
TGTGCCAGCTCCTCAGACCACTATGGCTACACCTTC
>-|TRBV5-1|-|TRBJ1-4
CASSSGAVREKLFF
TGCGCCAGCAGCAGCGGGGCAGTGCGAGAAAAACTGTTTTTT
>-|TRBV4-2|-|TRBJ2-7
CASSQGQRSYEQYF
TGTGCCAGCAGCCAAGGTCAGAGATCCTACGAGCAGTACTTC
>-|TRBV29-1|-|TRBJ2-4
CSFRDDKNIQYF
TGCAGCTTCCGGGATGACAAAAACATTCAGTACTTC
>-|TRBV27|-|TRBJ1-1
CASSSRTTRDTEAFF
TGTGCCAGCAGTTCCCGGACAACACGGGACACTGAAGCTTTCTTT
>-|TRBV24-1|TRBD1|TRBJ1-5
CATSDRGTGDQPQHF
TGTGCCACCAGCGATCGAGGGACAGGGGATCAGCCCCAGCATTTT
>-|TRBV5-1|TRBD2|TRBJ2-5
CASSFRPSGGSQETQYF
TGCGCCAGCAGCTTCCGGCCTAGCGGAGGATCCCAAGAGACCCAGTACTTC
>once|TRBV5-8|-|TRBJ1-6
CASSRRTVNSPLHF
TGTGCCAGCAGCCGAAGGACGGTTAATTCACCCCTCCACTTT
>-|TRBV6-5|-|TRBJ1-2
CASTKLTGYYGYTF
TGTGCCAGCACCAAGCTAACAGGGTATTATGGCTACACCTTC
>-|TRBV19|TRBD1|TRBJ1-5
CASKTGVNQPQHF
TGTGCCAGTAAGACAGGGGTGAATCAGCCCCAGCATTTT
>-|TRBV2|-|TRBJ2-7
CASSESTRKNF
TGTGCCAGCAGTGAATCAACTAGAAAGAACTTC
>-|TRBV28|-|TRBJ1-2
CASSSAGANYGYTF
TGTGCCAGCAGTTCGGCAGGGGCTAACTATGGCTACACCTTC
>-|TRBV19|TRBD1|TRBJ1-5
CASMAGGAWQPQHF
TGTGCCAGTATGGCAGGGGGGGCTTGGCAGCCCCAGCATTTT
>-|TRBV5-4|TRBD1|TRBJ2-1
CASSFDRGHWNEQFF
TGTGCCAGCAGCTTCGACAGGGGGCACTGGAATGAGCAGTTCTTC
>-|TRBV27|-|TRBJ1-2
CASSSTGTGYTF
TGTGCCAGCAGTTCGACAGGTACTGGCTACACCTTC